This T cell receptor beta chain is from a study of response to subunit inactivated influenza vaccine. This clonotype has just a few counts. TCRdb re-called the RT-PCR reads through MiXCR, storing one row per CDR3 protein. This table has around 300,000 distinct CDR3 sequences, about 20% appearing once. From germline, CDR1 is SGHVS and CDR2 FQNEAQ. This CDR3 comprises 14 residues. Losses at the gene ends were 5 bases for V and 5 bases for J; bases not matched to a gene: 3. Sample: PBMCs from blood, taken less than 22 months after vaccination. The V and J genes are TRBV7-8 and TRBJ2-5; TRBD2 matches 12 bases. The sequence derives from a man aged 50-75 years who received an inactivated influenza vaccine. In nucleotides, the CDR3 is TGTGCCAGCAGCCCTACTAGCGGGAGGGAGACCCAGTACTTC. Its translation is CASSPTSGRETQYF.